A selection of T cell receptor beta chains follows, all from one sample in a study of CXCR3-negative and CXCR3-positive naive CD8 T cells. TCRdb re-called the 5' RACE reads and gives one entry per CDR3 protein, without DNA. This sample's table has 46,000 or so distinct CDR3 sequences. Material for sequencing was naive CXCR3- CD8+ T cells from blood. All receptors derive from a human donor in good health. Some clones in this sample may be carry-over from other donors' samples. Each CDR3 is given with its conserved first and last residue. Fields, in order: J gene, V gene, CDR3 protein.

>TRBJ2-7|TRBV12-3/TRBV12-4
CASSAEGGEQYF
>TRBJ2-5|TRBV7-2
CASSLERQRQETQYF
>TRBJ2-5|TRBV5-1
CASSFSGTGAEETQYF
>TRBJ2-2|TRBV3-1
CASSPVGEANTGELFF
>TRBJ1-6|TRBV29-1
CSVEIAGSGSPLHF
>TRBJ2-7|TRBV11-2
CASSFVRHEQYF
>TRBJ1-5|TRBV28
CASSFDPRDFWDTQPQHF
>TRBJ2-1|TRBV5-1
CASSLAETQYPKGLVKFF
>TRBJ1-2|TRBV6-6
CASSYLGHGYTF
>TRBJ2-5|TRBV12-3/TRBV12-4
CASSFLFGTGPQGTQYF
>TRBJ2-1|TRBV7-6
CASSLGTNPEQFF
>TRBJ2-7|TRBV2
CAIRDRGWEQYF
>TRBJ2-7|TRBV20-1
CSARGTGTTYEQYF
>TRBJ1-1|TRBV20-1
CSAKGDNSHTEAFF
>TRBJ2-1|TRBV4-3
CASSQDGSGGYNEQFF
>TRBJ2-7|TRBV11-1
CASSLAGSRNEQYF
>TRBJ1-1|TRBV5-6
CASSIAGLEAFF
>TRBJ1-5|TRBV5-6
CASSWGDGSRDQPQHF
>TRBJ1-3|TRBV5-1
CASSKWTGEDTIYF
>TRBJ1-2|TRBV29-1
CSVRGGSYGYTF
>TRBJ2-6|TRBV7-9
CASSLAETYSGANVLTF
>TRBJ2-2|TRBV6-4
CASSRTNTGELFF
>TRBJ2-7|TRBV7-2
CASTLASGISYEQYF
>TRBJ1-2|TRBV7-9
CASSRPSGTDIGYTF
>TRBJ2-1|TRBV6-1
CASSEKGSGSTYNEQFF
>TRBJ1-1|TRBV29-1
CSVRWGVEAFF